Below are 3 T cell receptor beta chains sequenced from a single sample in a study of cytomegalovirus exposure and HLA in healthy donors. Here immunoSEQ multiplex PCR was the method, and the copy in TCRdb shows in-frame clones only, minus some. Of roughly 100,000 clones in the sample, about 88% are singletons; the top ten hold about 1.8%. Input material: PBMCs. The origin of the receptors is a woman aged 18-35 years in good health and CMV-seropositive.

This chain uses TRBV9 with TRBJ2-2, with 9 bases matching TRBD2. After removal of 3 bases from V and 2 bases from J, the junction contained 8 bases not matched to a gene. This CDR3 has 17 residues. The germline CDR1 and CDR2 sequences are SGDLS and YYNGEE. This CDR3 is CASSEPKRGVNTGELFF. In nucleotides, the CDR3 is TGTGCCAGCAGCGAGCCAAAGCGGGGGGTAAACACCGGGGAGCTGTTTTTT.

The rearrangement joins TRBV5-6 to TRBJ2-1; the match to TRBD2 covers 7 bases. The CDR3 has 15 amino acids. Germline lookup yields CDR1 SGHDT and CDR2 YYEEEE. Unmatched junction bases numbered 3, after V lost 1 base and J lost 2 bases. The CDR3 reads CASSLIGGAYNEQFF. As DNA, the CDR3 is TGTGCCAGCAGCTTGATTGGGGGGGCCTACAATGAGCAGTTCTTC.

The chain couples TRBV7-6 to TRBJ1-6; TRBD1 agrees at 9 bases. V shed 5 bases, J shed 7 bases, and the junction held 6 bases outside the gene matches. The germline V gene encodes CDR1 SGHVS and CDR2 FNYEAQ. This CDR3 region has 15 residues. CDR3 coding DNA: TGTGCCAGCAGCGCCGACAGGGGGAGGAATTCACCCCTCCACTTT. This codes for CASSADRGRNSPLHF.